This T cell receptor (beta chain) was retrieved from a study of cytomegalovirus exposure and HLA in healthy donors. The study drew the donors from its approximately 130-subject validation cohort, separate from the roughly 700-subject first cohort. TCRdb's table, derived via immunoSEQ multiplex PCR, lists solely in-frame clones and lacks some. Altogether around 150,000 clones are present, about 89% being singletons, with the ten largest covering 3%. Note on this clone: What it binds is unknown.

Study-wide points: According to a later analysis, TCR clusters from the first cohort tended to co-occur in the 120 or so validation repertoires.

Specimen: PBMCs. This clonotype originated in a woman aged 18-29 years in good health and CMV-seropositive.

For the CDR3, the DNA is TGTGCCAGCAGTTTCAATTTAGGACAGACGTACGAGCAGTACTTC. Its protein product is CASSFNLGQTYEQYF. The chain joins TRBV28 to TRBJ2-7, with D possibly being TRBD1 (6 bases). Trimming pared 3 bases from V and 4 bases from J, leaving 16 bases between. In germline, CDR1 is MDHEN, CDR2 SYDVKM. The CDR3 has 15 residues.